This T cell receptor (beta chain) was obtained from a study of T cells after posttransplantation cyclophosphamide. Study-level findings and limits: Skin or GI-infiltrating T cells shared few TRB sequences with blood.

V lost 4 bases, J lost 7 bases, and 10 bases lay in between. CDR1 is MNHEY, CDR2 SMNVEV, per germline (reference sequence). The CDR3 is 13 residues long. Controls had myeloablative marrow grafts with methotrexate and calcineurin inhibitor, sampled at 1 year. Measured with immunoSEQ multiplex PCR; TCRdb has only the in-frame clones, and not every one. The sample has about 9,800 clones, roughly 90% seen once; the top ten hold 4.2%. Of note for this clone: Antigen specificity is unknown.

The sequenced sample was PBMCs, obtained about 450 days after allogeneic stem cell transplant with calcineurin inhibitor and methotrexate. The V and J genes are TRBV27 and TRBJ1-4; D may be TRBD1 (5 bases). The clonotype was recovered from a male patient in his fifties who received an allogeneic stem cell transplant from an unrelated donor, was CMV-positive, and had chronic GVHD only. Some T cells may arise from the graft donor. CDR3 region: CASSSQGGEKLFF. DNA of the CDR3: TGTGCCAGCAGTTCGCAGGGAGGTGAAAAACTGTTTTTT. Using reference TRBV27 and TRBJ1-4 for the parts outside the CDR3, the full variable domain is EAQVTQNPRYLITVTGKKLTVTCSQNMNHEYMSWYRQDPGLGLRQIYYSMNVEVTDKGDVPEGYKVSRKEKRNFPLILESPSPNQTSLYFCASSSQGGEKLFFGSGTQLSVL.